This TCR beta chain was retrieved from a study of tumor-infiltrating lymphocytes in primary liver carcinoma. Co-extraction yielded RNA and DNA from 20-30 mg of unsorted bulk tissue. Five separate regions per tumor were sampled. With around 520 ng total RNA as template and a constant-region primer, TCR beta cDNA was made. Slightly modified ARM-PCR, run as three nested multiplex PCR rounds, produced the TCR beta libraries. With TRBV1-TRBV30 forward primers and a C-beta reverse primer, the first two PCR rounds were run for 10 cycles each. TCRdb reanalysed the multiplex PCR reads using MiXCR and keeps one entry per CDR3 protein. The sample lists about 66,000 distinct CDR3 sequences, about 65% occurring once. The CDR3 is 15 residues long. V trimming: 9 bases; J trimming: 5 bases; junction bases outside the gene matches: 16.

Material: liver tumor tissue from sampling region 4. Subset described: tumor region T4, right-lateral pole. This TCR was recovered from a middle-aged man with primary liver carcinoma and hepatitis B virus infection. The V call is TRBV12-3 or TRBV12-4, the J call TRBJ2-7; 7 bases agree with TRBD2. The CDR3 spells CARSRGTGGPHEQYF. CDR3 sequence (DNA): TGTGCCAGGAGCCGAGGGACGGGGGGACCCCACGAGCAGTACTTC.